A single sample gave rise to the 8 T cell receptor beta chains below, sequenced in a study of Tregs in tolerant kidney transplant recipients (dated by TCRdb to the late 2010s). The transplants used related donors along with nonmyeloablative bone marrow transplantation, and in the human trials mixed chimerism was transient. Libraries were prepared through the immunoSEQ multiplex PCR assay. As stored in TCRdb, this immuneACCESS dataset retains in-frame rearrangements with V and J assigned. A fraction of the clones does not appear; measured against another copy, unresolved V genes explain less than half of the discrepancy, and the remainder lacks a known reason. The table kept for this sample lists 25,000 to 35,000 clones. The ten largest clonotypes hold 1.5% to 2% of the sample. The input for sequencing was CD4+ T cells from blood (PBMCs), taken 24 months after the transplant. The receptor set was obtained from a human patient who received a combined kidney and bone marrow transplant. After a transplant, some T cells may be the graft donor's own cells.

As for this clone: From the germline J gene comes the end of the CDR3, since the read stops 3 residues before it. The chain recombines TRBV28 with TRBJ2-7; 11 bases map to TRBD2. The CDR3 spans 15 residues. The V and J ends lost 6 bases and 1 base, in that order; junction bases with no gene match: 5. The germline V gene has CDR1 MDHEN and CDR2 SYDVKM. CDR3 DNA, as far as it was read: TGTGCCAGCAGACTAGCGGGAGTCTCGTCCTACGAG. It specifies CASRLAGVSSYE. In full, the CDR3 reads CASRLAGVSSYEQYF.

On this clone itself: The DNA ends 3 residues before the CDR3 does, and the rest of the CDR3 is filled in from the germline J gene. The chain employs TRBV2 and TRBJ1-6; D gene uncertain. Per the germline V gene, CDR1 is SNHLY and CDR2 is FYNNEI. V shed 0 bases and J shed 9 bases, with 9 bases lying between them. The CDR3 loop spans 14 amino acids. CDR3 bases read: TGTGCCAGCAGTGAAGCGCGGGAGGTTTCACCC. The encoded protein is CASSEAREVSP. The whole CDR3 protein is CASSEAREVSPLHF.

Concerning this clone itself: The observed sequence ends 3 residues before the CDR3 terminus, with the missing tail filled in from the germline J gene. The chain couples TRBV7-8 to TRBJ1-1, with 8 bases lining up with TRBD1. The CDR3 length is 15 residues. V was pared by 4 bases and J by 1 base, with 5 bases of the junction left unmatched. CDR1 is SGHVS and CDR2 is FQNEAQ in the germline V gene. Here the CDR3 reads CASSWRQGQNTEAFF. The DNA read from the CDR3 is TGTGCCAGCAGCTGGAGACAGGGGCAGAACACTGAA.

Regarding this clone: Read data end 3 residues before the CDR3 end; the end is taken from the germline J gene. The chain links TRBV28 to TRBJ1-2, with D uncertain. Germline V lookup: CDR1 MDHEN, CDR2 SYDVKM. CDR3 length: 11 amino acids. CDR3 sequence reads: CASSSRHDYTF. The CDR3 DNA, read in part, is TGTGCCAGCAGTTCCAGACACGAC.

This clone shows up as medium-sized (0.01 to 0.1%) by frequency. The CDR3 end falls 3 residues outside the read, so it is completed with the germline J gene. The sample contains more than one DNA sequence encoding this CDR3. The chain uses TRBV19 and TRBJ1-5; 12 bases are shared with TRBD1. Germline trimming cut 6 bases from V and 7 bases from J; bases unmatched to any gene: 4. The CDR3 loop spans 14 amino acids. Germline loops: CDR1 LNHDA, CDR2 SQIVND (reference sequence). This CDR3 reads CASSGTGGGQPQHF. The part of the CDR3 DNA that was read is TGTGCCAGTAGCGGGACAGGGGGCGGGCAGCCC.

Comment on this clone: The read falls 3 residues short of the CDR3 end, and the missing part is taken from the germline J gene. The V and J genes are TRBV2 and TRBJ1-6; D uncertain. The CDR3 has 12 amino acids. The germline V gene has CDR1 SNHLY and CDR2 FYNNEI. The V and J ends lost 7 bases and 9 bases respectively, with 10 bases between them. CDR3 DNA (partial): TGTGCCAGCACCCGGAGCGCTTCACCC. Translating it yields CASTRSASP. The CDR3 reads in full as CASTRSASPLHF.

With regard to this clone: The CDR3 extends 3 residues past the end of the read, so its final part is completed from the germline J gene. The chain carries TRBV19 and TRBJ2-1; D may be TRBD1 (5 bases). Germline values: CDR1 LNHDA, CDR2 SQIVND (reference sequence). The V and J ends lost 6 bases and 7 bases respectively, with 19 bases between them. This CDR3 is 15 amino acids long. CDR3 amino acids: CASSPTVTVGNEQFF. CDR3 DNA (partial): TGTGCCAGTAGCCCGACAGTGACCGTCGGGAATGAG.

Concerning this clone itself: The DNA ends 3 residues before the CDR3 does, and the rest of the CDR3 is filled in from the germline J gene. The rearrangement joins TRBV6-9 to TRBJ2-3, with TRBD2 matching over 14 bases. Germline CDR1 reads MNHGY; CDR2 reads SVAAGI. This CDR3 spans 18 amino acids. Trimming removed 7 bases from V and 2 bases from J; junction bases left unmatched: 11. CDR3 sequence: CASKRTSGRRKTTDTQYF. CDR3 DNA (partial): TGTGCCAGCAAAAGGACTAGCGGGAGGAGGAAGACCACAGATACG.